This is a list of T cell receptor beta chains from one sample in a study of T cell responses to AZD1222 COVID-19 vaccine. Sequenced by immunoSEQ multiplex PCR; TCRdb stores in-frame clones only, minus some. The sample has about 180,000 clones, roughly 91% seen once. Sequencing used peripheral blood, obtained 28 days after the second AZD1222 dose. The receptors here all came from an adult who received the AZD1222 COVID-19 vaccine. CDR3s include the opening cysteine and the closing phenylalanine or tryptophan. The D gene is left open where the match is weak. A row's size may be missing; if present it is once, few, many or a size class.

V gene	D gene	clone size	J gene	CDR3 DNA	CDR3 protein
TRBV9	TRBD2	-	TRBJ2-1	TGTGCCAGCAGCGTAGGCTCGACTAGCGGGAGGGACAATGAGCAGTTCTTC	CASSVGSTSGRDNEQFF
TRBV7-9	TRBD1	-	TRBJ1-1	TGTGCCAGCAGTCTGACAGGGAGTGGGCGGGCTGAAGCTTTCTTT	CASSLTGSGRAEAFF
TRBV7-3	-	-	TRBJ1-1	TGTGCCAGCAGCTCCACGGACGGTTATGAAGCTTTCTTT	CASSSTDGYEAFF
TRBV29-1	-	-	TRBJ2-2	TGCAGCGTTGAGGGCAGGAGGAACACCGGGGAGCTGTTTTTT	CSVEGRRNTGELFF
TRBV7-8	-	-	TRBJ1-6	TGTGCCAGCAGGGCGGAGCTTTTTAATTCACCCCTCCACTTT	CASRAELFNSPLHF
TRBV2	-	once	TRBJ2-2	TGTGCCAGCAGTGAACGAAGGAGGGGATCCGGGGAGCTGTTTTTT	CASSERRRGSGELFF
TRBV7-9	-	once	TRBJ2-1	TGTGCCAGCAGCTTAGCGCTGAACAGGGCTGTGGGAAATGAGCAGTTCTTC	CASSLALNRAVGNEQFF
TRBV6-5	-	once	TRBJ2-1	TGTGCCAGCAGTTACACGGCTCGGGGCAATGAGCAGTTCTTC	CASSYTARGNEQFF
TRBV6-5	-	-	TRBJ1-2	TGTGCCAGCAGTTACGTGGACAGAGACTATGGCTACACCTTC	CASSYVDRDYGYTF
TRBV18	TRBD2	-	TRBJ2-3	TGTGCCAGCTCACCCAAAGCTCGCGCGGGGGGGCCGGTCGGCACAGATACGCAGTATTTT	CASSPKARAGGPVGTDTQYF
TRBV7-2	-	-	TRBJ2-5	TGTGCCAGCAGCTTAGAGAGGTTGTACCAAGAGACCCAGTACTTC	CASSLERLYQETQYF
TRBV27	-	few	TRBJ2-3	TGTGCCAGCAGCCTACAGGGGAGGGCCTTTGCGGATACGCAGTATTTT	CASSLQGRAFADTQYF
TRBV11-1	TRBD1	-	TRBJ2-7	TGTGCCAGCAGCTTAACACAGGGGGCCTACGAGCAGTACTTC	CASSLTQGAYEQYF
TRBV12-3/TRBV12-4	-	-	TRBJ1-2	TGTGCCAGCAGCCTAGGGGGGAAGGGCTACACCTTC	CASSLGGKGYTF
TRBV6-5	-	-	TRBJ2-5	TGTGCCAGCAGCCAAACAGATCAAGAGACCCAGTACTTC	CASSQTDQETQYF
TRBV4-1	-	-	TRBJ1-2	TGCGCCAGCAGCCAAGAAGGCCGCCGCTTGGGAAATGGCTACACCTTC	CASSQEGRRLGNGYTF
TRBV18	TRBD1	-	TRBJ2-1	TGTGCCAGCTCGTATCCGGGACAGGGGACGAGCAATGAGCAGTTCTTC	CASSYPGQGTSNEQFF
TRBV3-1/TRBV3-2	TRBD2	-	TRBJ2-3	TGTGCCAGCAGCCAGCTAGCGGGTGTAAAAGATACGCAGTATTTT	CASSQLAGVKDTQYF
TRBV20-1	-	-	TRBJ1-3	TGCAGTGCTAGTGGCCAAGACTCTGGAAACACCATATATTTT	CSASGQDSGNTIYF
TRBV5-6	TRBD1	-	TRBJ1-6	TGTGCCAGCAGACAACTTTACAGGGGTGGGAGTTCACCCCTCCACTTT	CASRQLYRGGSSPLHF
TRBV5-4	TRBD2	-	TRBJ2-3	TGTGCCAGCAGCTTGGTACGGGGGGGCACTCCAGATACGCAGTATTTT	CASSLVRGGTPDTQYF
TRBV7-9	TRBD1	-	TRBJ1-5	TGTGCCAGCAGCTCTGACAGGGAATGGGATCAGCCCCAGCATTTT	CASSSDREWDQPQHF
TRBV2	-	many	TRBJ1-2	TGTGCCAGCAGTGAACAGGGTGCTAACTATGGCTACACCTTC	CASSEQGANYGYTF
TRBV4-2	TRBD1	-	TRBJ2-7	TGTGCCAGCAGCCAAGATAAGGGGGACAGTTCCTACGAGCAGTACTTC	CASSQDKGDSSYEQYF
TRBV5-1	TRBD1	-	TRBJ1-5	TGCGCCAGCAGCTGGGGGACAGCTAGCAATCAGCCCCAGCATTTT	CASSWGTASNQPQHF
TRBV27	TRBD1	-	TRBJ1-4	TGTGCCAGCAGTTTATACCCCTCGGGACAGGCTGCAACTAATGAAAAACTGTTTTTT	CASSLYPSGQAATNEKLFF
TRBV7-8	-	-	TRBJ2-3	TGTGCCAGCAGCTTACAAGGCGGAACGAACCCAGATACGCAGTATTTT	CASSLQGGTNPDTQYF
TRBV7-3	TRBD1	-	TRBJ2-2	TGTGCCAGCAGCTTATATGGGACAGGGAGGGACACCGGGGAGCTGTTTTTT	CASSLYGTGRDTGELFF
TRBV7-6	TRBD1	-	TRBJ2-3	TGTGCCAGCAGCTGGAATCCCGGGACAGGGCCCCCAGATACGCAGTATTTT	CASSWNPGTGPPDTQYF
TRBV6-6	TRBD2	once	TRBJ2-5	TGTGCCAGCAGAACACGGGGGGGCCTCGGTAGCGAGACCCAGTACTTC	CASRTRGGLGSETQYF
TRBV5-8	TRBD1	-	TRBJ1-4	TGTGCCAGCAGCTTGGGAGGGACAGGGTACGAAAAACTGTTTTTT	CASSLGGTGYEKLFF
TRBV7-2	TRBD2	-	TRBJ2-3	TGTGCCAGCAGCCAAGCTAGCGGTAACACAGATACGCAGTATTTT	CASSQASGNTDTQYF
TRBV13	TRBD1	-	TRBJ1-1	TGTGCCAGCAGCCCCGAGACAGGGAAGGAGACTGAAGCTTTCTTT	CASSPETGKETEAFF
TRBV7-3	-	-	TRBJ2-3	TGTGCCAGCAGTCCCAATGGGCGGGGTGTACTAGATACGCAGTATTTT	CASSPNGRGVLDTQYF
TRBV27	TRBD2	-	TRBJ2-7	TGTGCCAGCAGCCCCCCCGGACTAGCGGGAGGAGGAAAGTACTTC	CASSPPGLAGGGKYF
TRBV6-5	-	-	TRBJ2-2	TGTGCCAGCAGGCGTAACACCGGGGAGCTGTTTTTT	CASRRNTGELFF
TRBV28	TRBD1	-	TRBJ1-1	TGTGCCAGCAGTCTTGAAGACAGGGCGGATAAGACTGAAGCTTTCTTT	CASSLEDRADKTEAFF
TRBV2	TRBD2	-	TRBJ2-1	TGTGCCAGCAGGCGGGGGGGATCCTCCTACAATGAGCAGTTCTTC	CASRRGGSSYNEQFF
TRBV6-2/TRBV6-3	-	-	TRBJ2-3	TGTGCCAGCAGTTACTCAGGGGGGAATACGCAGTATTTT	CASSYSGGNTQYF
TRBV11-3	-	-	TRBJ2-3	TGTGCCAGCAGCTCTTACACGGATCCAGATACGCAGTATTTT	CASSSYTDPDTQYF
TRBV30	-	once	TRBJ1-5	TGTGCCTGGAGGTCAGGGCGAGACAATCAGCCCCAGCATTTT	CAWRSGRDNQPQHF
TRBV5-1	-	-	TRBJ2-7	TGCGCCAGCAGCTTGACAGGTTCCTACGAGCAGTACTTC	CASSLTGSYEQYF
TRBV2	-	-	TRBJ2-7	TGTGCCAGCAGTACCACCTCCTACGAGCAGTACTTC	CASSTTSYEQYF
TRBV5-1	-	-	TRBJ2-7	TGCGCCAGCAGCCCCACGACCAACGGTCGGTACGAGCAGTACTTC	CASSPTTNGRYEQYF
TRBV19	-	-	TRBJ2-1	TGTGCCAGTAGTATGGGAGCAGCCTCCTACAATGAGCAGTTCTTC	CASSMGAASYNEQFF
TRBV6-1	-	once	TRBJ1-1	TGTGCCAGCAGTGAAGGGGGGGAGAACACTGAAGCTTTCTTT	CASSEGGENTEAFF
TRBV12-3/TRBV12-4	-	-	TRBJ2-2	TGTGCCAGCAGCTTCGGGCCGAGGGGGCTGTTTTTT	CASSFGPRGLFF
TRBV3-1/TRBV3-2	TRBD1	few	TRBJ1-5	TGTGCCAGCAGCGATTCCGGGACAGAAAACAATCAGCCCCAGCATTTT	CASSDSGTENNQPQHF
TRBV7-2	-	-	TRBJ1-6	TGTGCCAGCAGCCCCGACGGATATAATTCACCCCTCCACTTT	CASSPDGYNSPLHF
TRBV11-2	-	-	TRBJ2-5	TGTGCCAGCAGCCAGGGGGAGGGAATGTACCAAGAGACCCAGTACTTC	CASSQGEGMYQETQYF
TRBV5-5	-	-	TRBJ1-5	TGTGCCAGCAGCTTGAGGACAGAAAGAGATCAGCCCCAGCATTTT	CASSLRTERDQPQHF
TRBV4-2	TRBD2	-	TRBJ2-4	TGTGCCAGCAGCCAAGATCGGGGACTAGCGGGGATACTAGCCAAAAACATTCAGTACTTC	CASSQDRGLAGILAKNIQYF